The 32 T cell receptor beta chains below come from one sample, sequenced in a study of identical twins. Each CDR3 protein gets one entry after TCRdb re-called the 5' RACE reads with MiXCR. The sample lists 500,000 to 600,000 distinct CDR3 sequences, roughly a fifth occurring once. The sample also formed part of further work on T cells expressing NK-cell markers.

Sequencing was done on a sample of CD4+ T cells sorted from blood. These receptors all come from a woman younger than 30 in good health.

The genes are TRBV20-1 and TRBJ2-7; weak D call: TRBD1 (5 bases). The V end lost 3 bases, the J end lost 3 bases, and 18 bases lay between the germline ends. The CDR3 length is 15 residues. Per germline, CDR1 DFQATT and CDR2 SNEGSKA (reference sequence). The CDR3 DNA sequence: TGCAGTGCTAGCGCTCAGGGTTTAGGGCGCTACGAGCAGTACTTC. Translation: CSASAQGLGRYEQYF.

The sample holds many counts of this clonotype. J is TRBJ1-5 and V is TRBV5-5, with 7 bases fitting TRBD1. V shed 2 bases, J shed 2 bases, and the junction held 7 bases outside the gene matches. Germline V gene lookup returns CDR1 SGHKS and CDR2 YYEKEE (reference sequence). The CDR3 loop spans 16 amino acids. The CDR3, as DNA: TGTGCCAGCAGCTTAAGAGGGGGCATGGGCAATCAGCCCCAGCATTTT. Protein: CASSLRGGMGNQPQHF. The full variable domain, rest sourced from reference TRBV5-5 and TRBJ1-5, is DAGVTQSPTHLIKTRGQQVTLRCSPISGHKSVSWYQQVLGQGPQFIFQYYEKEERGRGNFPDRFSARQFPNYSSELNVNALLLGDSALYLCASSLRGGMGNQPQHFGDGTRLSIL.

V is TRBV20-1 and J is TRBJ2-7; the match to TRBD2 covers 9 bases. Trimming took 1 base from V and 0 from J; bases not matched to a gene: 4. This CDR3 contains 15 residues. Germline V gene data show CDR1 as DFQATT and CDR2 as SNEGSKA (reference sequence). In DNA, the CDR3 is TGCAGTGCTAGAGTAGGCGGGAGGGCCTCCTACGAGCAGTACTTC. It encodes CSARVGGRASYEQYF.

The V and J genes are TRBV20-1 and TRBJ2-5; 10 nucleotides agree with TRBD2. The CDR3 covers 15 residues. The V segment lost 4 bases and the J segment 1 base; nucleotides outside the gene matches: 6. Germline CDR1 reads DFQATT; CDR2 reads SNEGSKA (reference sequence). This CDR3 reads CSATRRTSGQETQYF. The CDR3 DNA sequence: TGCAGTGCTACACGAAGGACTAGCGGCCAAGAGACCCAGTACTTC.

This chain links TRBV4-1 with TRBJ1-2; D unresolved. The CDR3 is 13 residues long. Trimming stripped 4 bases from V and 6 bases from J, with 12 bases between. Germline assignment: CDR1 MGHRA and CDR2 YSYEKL. The DNA for the CDR3 is TGCGCCAGCAGCCCCCGCCGGAGCCATGGCTACACCTTC. This encodes CASSPRRSHGYTF.

This clonotype was observed a handful of times. The chain carries TRBV3-1 and TRBJ2-3; D possibly corresponds to TRBD2 (7 bases). CDR1 is LGHDT, CDR2 YNNKEL, per germline (reference sequence). There are 16 residues in the CDR3. Trimming stripped 1 base from V and 0 bases from J, with 11 bases between. CDR3: CASSQGAGASTDTQYF. The CDR3 region has the DNA TGTGCCAGCAGCCAAGGGGCGGGGGCCAGCACAGATACGCAGTATTTT.

The chain couples TRBV20-1 to TRBJ2-5, with D uncertain. CDR3 length: 12 amino acids. The germline V and J ends were trimmed by 5 bases and 5 bases, with 12 bases remaining between them. Germline loops: CDR1 DFQATT, CDR2 SNEGSKA (reference sequence). CDR3: CSAGVLRETQYF. The CDR3 DNA follows: TGCAGTGCTGGGGTCCTGCGGGAGACCCAGTACTTC.

This clonotype showed up just a few times. The chain uses TRBV12-3 or TRBV12-4 and TRBJ2-5; 7 nucleotides align to TRBD1. This CDR3 has 15 amino acids. The ends lost 6 bases at V and 5 bases at J; junction bases unmatched: 12. This CDR3 is CASRPRQGTGETQYF. DNA of the CDR3: TGTGCCAGCAGGCCCCGACAGGGCACGGGGGAGACCCAGTACTTC.

The chain employs TRBV5-1 and TRBJ2-1; D perhaps matches TRBD1 (6 bases). Germline-derived CDR1 and CDR2 are SGHRS and YFSETQ. The CDR3 is 15 residues long. V lost 4 bases and J lost 0, with 11 bases in between. The CDR3 DNA reads as TGCGCCAGCAGCACGGACAGACTCTCCTACAATGAGCAGTTCTTC. It encodes CASSTDRLSYNEQFF.

This chain links TRBV12-3 or TRBV12-4 with TRBJ2-4; tentatively, D is TRBD1 (6 bases). This CDR3 comprises 11 residues. V shed 1 base and J shed 16 bases, with 11 bases lying between them. The CDR3 nucleotides read TGTGCCAGCAGTTTAGGCAGGGGAGCCTACTTC. It encodes CASSLGRGAYF.

This chain connects TRBV20-1 to TRBJ2-5, with D hard to call. V lost 3 bases and J lost 4, with 12 bases in between. Germline-derived CDR1 and CDR2 are DFQATT and SNEGSKA (reference sequence). The CDR3 spans 13 residues. This CDR3 is CSASKPVVETQYF. CDR3 sequence (DNA): TGCAGTGCTAGCAAGCCAGTGGTAGAGACCCAGTACTTC.

This clonotype was seen more than once but under ten times. This chain uses TRBV6-2 or TRBV6-3 with TRBJ2-6; D assignment may be TRBD1 or TRBD2 (6 bases each). This CDR3 is 18 amino acids long. Germline V gene lookup returns CDR1 MNHEY and CDR2 SVGEGT. V gave up 7 bases and J gave up 2 bases, with 21 bases separating them. DNA for the CDR3: TGTGCCAGCACTCCGATTGATAGGAGGGGGACTGGGGCCAACGTCCTGACTTTC. It is translated as CASTPIDRRGTGANVLTF.

The genes are TRBV9 and TRBJ2-1, with 7 nucleotides matching TRBD2. From germline, CDR1 is SGDLS and CDR2 YYNGEE. The CDR3 is 15 amino acids. V was clipped by 0 bases and J by 4 bases; unmatched bases: 4. The CDR3 loop is CASSVDSGPYNEQFF. CDR3 sequence (DNA): TGTGCCAGCAGCGTAGATAGCGGGCCATACAATGAGCAGTTCTTC.

V usage is TRBV9 and J usage is TRBJ2-1; 7 bases map to TRBD2. The ends lost 4 bases at V and 8 bases at J; junction bases unmatched: 12. The CDR3 sequence is 15 residues long. Per germline, CDR1 SGDLS and CDR2 YYNGEE. The chain's CDR3 is CASSLSAGVSDEQFF. Written as DNA, the CDR3 is TGTGCCAGCAGCCTTTCCGCGGGGGTTTCGGATGAGCAGTTCTTC.

In this sample, this clonotype turned up a few times. V and J are TRBV11-2 and TRBJ1-2; D uncertain. Germline V gene data show CDR1 as SGHAT and CDR2 as FQNNGV. This CDR3 contains 14 residues. V dropped 7 bases and J dropped 8 bases, with 20 bases sitting between them. CDR3 coding DNA: TGTGCCAGCACCCCGACAAGCGGTAGTAGGGGCTACACCTTC. Amino acids: CASTPTSGSRGYTF.

This clonotype came up a few times. The chain combines TRBV9 with TRBJ2-5; maybe TRBD1 (5 bases). The CDR3 covers 14 residues. Germline CDR1 reads SGDLS; CDR2 reads YYNGEE. V shed 3 bases and J shed 4 bases, with 13 bases lying between them. Written as DNA, the CDR3 is TGTGCCAGCAGCGCACACCAGGGTTCAGAGACCCAGTACTTC. This translates into CASSAHQGSETQYF. The whole variable domain, filled in from reference TRBV9 and TRBJ2-5, reads DSGVTQTPKHLITATGQRVTLRCSPRSGDLSVYWYQQSLDQGLQFLIQYYNGEERAKGNILERFSAQQFPDLHSELNLSSLELGDSALYFCASSAHQGSETQYFGPGTRLLVL.

This clonotype came up many times. The chain carries TRBV14 and TRBJ1-2, with a weak D call TRBD1 (6 bases). Germline V gives CDR1 SGHDN, CDR2 FVKESK. Trimming left V 0 bases short and J 8 bases short, with 25 bases between. This CDR3 is built from 18 residues. This CDR3 is CASSQEGGPGQLPVGYTF. The CDR3 coding sequence is TGTGCCAGCAGCCAAGAAGGGGGACCGGGACAACTTCCCGTAGGCTACACCTTC.

This clonotype was recorded a few times. J is TRBJ1-5 and V is TRBV20-1; D might be TRBD1 (6 bases). Germline V gene data show CDR1 as DFQATT and CDR2 as SNEGSKA (reference sequence). V was trimmed by 0 bases and J by 3 bases, leaving 18 bases between them. CDR3 length equals 17 residues. CDR3 sequence: CSARDAGAERYNQPQHF. The CDR3 nucleotides are TGCAGTGCTAGAGATGCAGGGGCCGAGAGATACAATCAGCCCCAGCATTTT.

The CDR3 reads CASSYGTTGGYGYTF. CDR3 sequence (DNA): TGTGCCAGCAGTTACGGAACCACAGGAGGCTATGGCTACACCTTC. V and J are TRBV6-5 and TRBJ1-2, with TRBD1 as a possible D gene (5 bases). The CDR3 totals 15 residues. CDR1 MNHEY and CDR2 SVGAGI come from the germline V gene. V was trimmed by 2 bases and J by 4 bases, leaving 14 bases between them.

J is TRBJ2-3 and V is TRBV5-1; possibly TRBD2 for D (6 bases). Germline CDR1 and CDR2: SGHRS and YFSETQ. The length of the CDR3 is 15 residues. V was pared by 3 bases and J by 6 bases, with 17 bases between. For the CDR3, the DNA is TGCGCCAGCAGCTCTCCGGGCTCGGCGGGGGATACGCAGTATTTT. Translating it yields CASSSPGSAGDTQYF.

The V and J genes are TRBV10-3 and TRBJ1-2, with D hard to call. The CDR3 has 12 residues. Germline V gene lookup returns CDR1 ENHRY and CDR2 SYGVKD. Trimming shortened V by 7 bases and J by 4 bases, and 10 bases separated the two germline ends. The CDR3 region is CAINLDGYGYTF. The CDR3 DNA reads TGTGCCATCAATTTGGACGGCTATGGCTACACCTTC.

The chain employs TRBV12-3 or TRBV12-4 and TRBJ2-7; the match to TRBD1 covers 10 bases. The CDR3 extends over 13 amino acids. J gave up 9 bases and V 4 bases, and 6 bases lay outside the gene matches. The CDR3 sequence is CASSSGTGVRQYF. CDR3 nucleotide sequence: TGTGCCAGCAGTTCAGGGACAGGGGTAAGGCAGTACTTC.

In its sample, this clonotype was seen many times. This chain uses TRBV7-6 with TRBJ2-3; D not certain. The CDR3 extends over 13 amino acids. In germline, CDR1 is SGHVS, CDR2 FNYEAQ. Trimming left V 5 bases short and J 3 bases short, with 9 bases between. The CDR3 region is CASSMQLTDTQYF. In DNA form, the CDR3 reads TGTGCCAGCAGCATGCAGCTTACAGATACGCAGTATTTT.

J is TRBJ1-2 and V is TRBV29-1; perhaps TRBD1 as D (5 bases). V lost 3 bases to trimming and J lost 8 bases, with 19 bases between them. Germline lookup yields CDR1 SQVTM and CDR2 ANQGSEA. The CDR3 runs 14 residues. The CDR3 coding sequence is TGCAGCGTTGAGTCGAGGGGCAGGGTTTTGGGCTACACCTTC. Amino acids: CSVESRGRVLGYTF. The whole variable domain, filled in from reference TRBV29-1 and TRBJ1-2, reads SAVISQKPSRDICQRGTSLTIQCQVDSQVTMMFWYRQQPGQSLTLIATANQGSEATYESGFVIDKFPISRPNLTFSTLTVSNMSPEDSSIYLCSVESRGRVLGYTFGSGTRLTVV.

The sample holds a few counts of this clonotype. The rearrangement uses TRBV5-1 and TRBJ1-2; possible D gene TRBD1, 6 bases. The CDR3 is made up of 14 amino acids. Germline assignment: CDR1 SGHRS and CDR2 YFSETQ. V dropped 0 bases and J dropped 4 bases, with 10 bases sitting between them. The chain's CDR3 is CASSLETGRYGYTF. CDR3 nucleotides: TGCGCCAGCAGCTTGGAAACAGGGCGCTATGGCTACACCTTC.

The chain joins TRBV27 to TRBJ2-7; 10 bases match TRBD2. V trimming: 4 bases; J trimming: 1 base; junction bases outside the gene matches: 1. In germline, CDR1 is MNHEY, CDR2 SMNVEV (reference sequence). The length of the CDR3 is 14 residues. CDR3 sequence: CASSSLAGSYEQYF. CDR3 sequence (DNA): TGTGCCAGCAGTTCACTAGCGGGGTCCTACGAGCAGTACTTC.

This clonotype appeared a few times. This chain connects TRBV4-3 to TRBJ1-3; the D is unclear. CDR1 LGHNA and CDR2 YSLEER come from the germline V gene. The germline V and J ends were trimmed by 0 bases and 0 bases, with 6 bases remaining between them. The CDR3 totals 15 residues. In nucleotides, the CDR3 is TGCGCCAGCAGCCAAGATGATTCCTCTGGAAACACCATATATTTT. Protein sequence: CASSQDDSSGNTIYF.

This clonotype was counted a few times. This chain joins TRBV5-1 and TRBJ1-2; TRBD1 aligns across 9 bases. The J segment lost 2 bases and the V segment lost 7 bases, leaving 12 bases of the junction unmatched. Germline values: CDR1 SGHRS, CDR2 YFSETQ. The CDR3 spans 16 residues. In DNA, the CDR3 is TGCGCCAGCTCTCCTCTTAACACAGGGGGCAACTATGGCTACACCTTC. This codes for CASSPLNTGGNYGYTF.

This chain joins TRBV18 and TRBJ1-1, with D possibly matching TRBD1 (5 bases). Germline V gene data show CDR1 as KGHSH and CDR2 as LQKENI. This CDR3 region has 14 residues. The V gene lost 5 bases and the J gene lost 3 bases, with 13 bases spanning the gap. CDR3 in amino acids: CASSGGTADTEAFF. The CDR3 bases are TGTGCCAGCTCAGGTGGGACGGCCGACACTGAAGCTTTCTTT.

The CDR3 is CSARLAGGSDTQYF. DNA for the CDR3: TGCAGTGCTAGACTAGCGGGCGGATCAGATACGCAGTATTTT. The rearrangement links TRBV20-1 to TRBJ2-3; 8 nucleotides line up with TRBD2. The J segment lost 4 bases and the V segment lost 2 bases, leaving 5 bases of the junction unmatched. The CDR3 sequence is 14 residues long. Per germline, CDR1 DFQATT and CDR2 SNEGSKA (reference sequence).

This clonotype was counted between two and nine times. This chain's CDR3 is CASSKRGTSGRTDTQYF. DNA for the CDR3: TGCGCCAGCAGCAAGAGGGGGACTAGCGGGAGAACAGATACGCAGTATTTT. This chain joins TRBV5-1 and TRBJ2-3, with TRBD2 identical over 14 bases. The CDR3 is 17 amino acids. Germline V gene data show CDR1 as SGHRS and CDR2 as YFSETQ. V lost 4 bases to trimming and J lost 3 bases; unmatched junction nucleotides: 7.

This sequence joins TRBV7-2 and TRBJ2-5; no clear D gene. CDR1 is SGHTA and CDR2 is FQGNSA in the germline V gene. Trimming pared 1 base from V and 1 base from J, leaving 10 bases between. CDR3 size: 15 residues. The CDR3 region has the DNA TGTGCCAGCAGCTTAGAGCTGGGAACCCAAGAGACCCAGTACTTC. Amino acid sequence: CASSLELGTQETQYF.